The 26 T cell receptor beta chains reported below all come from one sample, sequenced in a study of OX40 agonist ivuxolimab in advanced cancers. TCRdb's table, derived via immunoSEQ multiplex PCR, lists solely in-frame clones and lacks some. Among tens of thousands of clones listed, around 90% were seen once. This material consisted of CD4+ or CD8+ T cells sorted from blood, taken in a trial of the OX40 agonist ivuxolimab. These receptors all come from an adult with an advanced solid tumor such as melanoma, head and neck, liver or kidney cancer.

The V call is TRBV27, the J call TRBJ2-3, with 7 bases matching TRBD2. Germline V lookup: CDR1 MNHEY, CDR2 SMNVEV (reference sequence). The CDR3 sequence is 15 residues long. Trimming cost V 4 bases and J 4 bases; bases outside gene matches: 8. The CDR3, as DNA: TGTGCCAGCAGTTCCTTCAGCGGGATAGCAGATACGCAGTATTTT. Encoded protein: CASSSFSGIADTQYF.

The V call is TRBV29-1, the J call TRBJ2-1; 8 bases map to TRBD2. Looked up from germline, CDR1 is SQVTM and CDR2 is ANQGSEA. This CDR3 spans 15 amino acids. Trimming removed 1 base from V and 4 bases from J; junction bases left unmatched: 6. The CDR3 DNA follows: TGCAGCGTTGAAGTGGCGGGAGGAAAATACAATGAGCAGTTCTTC. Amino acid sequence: CSVEVAGGKYNEQFF.

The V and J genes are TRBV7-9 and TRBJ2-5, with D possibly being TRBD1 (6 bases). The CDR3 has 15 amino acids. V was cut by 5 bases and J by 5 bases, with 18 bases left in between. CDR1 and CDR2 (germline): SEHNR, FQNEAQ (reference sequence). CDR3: CASSPPTGNWETQYF. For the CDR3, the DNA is TGTGCCAGCAGCCCACCCACAGGGAATTGGGAGACCCAGTACTTC.

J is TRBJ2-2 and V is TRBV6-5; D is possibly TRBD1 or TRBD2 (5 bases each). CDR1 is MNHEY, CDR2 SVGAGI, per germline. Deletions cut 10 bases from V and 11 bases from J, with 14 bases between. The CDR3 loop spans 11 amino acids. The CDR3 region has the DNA TGTGCCATACTAGGTGGGGGAGAGCTGTTTTTT. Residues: CAILGGGELFF.

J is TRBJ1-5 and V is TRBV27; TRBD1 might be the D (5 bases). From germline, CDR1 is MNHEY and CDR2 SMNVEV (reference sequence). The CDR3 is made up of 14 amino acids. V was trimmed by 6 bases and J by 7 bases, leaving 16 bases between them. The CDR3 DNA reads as TGTGCCAGCAGCCCCGGGGCCGACGGACAGCCCCAGCATTTT. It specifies CASSPGADGQPQHF.

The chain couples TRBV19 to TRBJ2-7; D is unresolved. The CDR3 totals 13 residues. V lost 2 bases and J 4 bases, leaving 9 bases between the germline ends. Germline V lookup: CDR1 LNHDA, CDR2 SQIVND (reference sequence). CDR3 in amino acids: CASSISRGYEQYF. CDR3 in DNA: TGTGCCAGTAGTATATCGAGAGGATACGAGCAGTACTTC. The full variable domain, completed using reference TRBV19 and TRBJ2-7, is DGGITQSPKYLFRKEGQNVTLSCEQNLNHDAMYWYRQDPGQGLRLIYYSQIVNDFQKGDIAEGYSVSREKKESFPLTVTSAQKNPTAFYLCASSISRGYEQYFGPGTRLTVT.

The CDR3 loop reads CSVEVQGGTEAFF. CDR3 DNA: TGCAGCGTTGAAGTCCAAGGGGGCACTGAAGCTTTCTTT. The chain couples TRBV29-1 to TRBJ1-1; tentative D call: TRBD1 (6 bases). The CDR3 runs to 13 residues. The ends were cut back, 1 base at V and 4 bases at J, with 10 bases in the middle. CDR1 SQVTM and CDR2 ANQGSEA come from the germline V gene.

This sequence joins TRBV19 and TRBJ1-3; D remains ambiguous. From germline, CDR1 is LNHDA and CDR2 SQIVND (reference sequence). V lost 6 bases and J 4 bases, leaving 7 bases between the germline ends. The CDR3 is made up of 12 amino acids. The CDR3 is CASSPEGNTIYF. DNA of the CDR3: TGTGCCAGTAGCCCAGAAGGAAACACCATATATTTT.

CDR3 sequence (DNA): TGTGCCAGCAGTTTTGTCCCGGGGCGCGTCAGTGGAAACACCATATATTTT. The encoded protein is CASSFVPGRVSGNTIYF. The chain uses TRBV28 and TRBJ1-3; weak D call: TRBD1 (5 bases). Germline V gene sequence: CDR1 MDHEN, CDR2 SYDVKM. The length of the CDR3 is 17 residues. Trimming removed 3 bases from V and 3 bases from J, with 18 bases in between.

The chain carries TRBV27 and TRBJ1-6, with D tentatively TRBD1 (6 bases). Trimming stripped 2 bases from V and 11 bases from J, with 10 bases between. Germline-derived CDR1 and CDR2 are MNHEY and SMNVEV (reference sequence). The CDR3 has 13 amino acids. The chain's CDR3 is CASSLVGGAPLHF. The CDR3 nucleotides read TGTGCCAGCAGTTTAGTAGGGGGGGCACCCCTCCACTTT.

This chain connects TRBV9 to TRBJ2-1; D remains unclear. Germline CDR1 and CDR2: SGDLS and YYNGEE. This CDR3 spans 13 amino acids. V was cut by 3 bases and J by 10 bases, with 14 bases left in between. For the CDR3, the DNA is TGTGCCAGCAGCGCACCCTCAGATTTAGAGCAGTTCTTC. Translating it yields CASSAPSDLEQFF.

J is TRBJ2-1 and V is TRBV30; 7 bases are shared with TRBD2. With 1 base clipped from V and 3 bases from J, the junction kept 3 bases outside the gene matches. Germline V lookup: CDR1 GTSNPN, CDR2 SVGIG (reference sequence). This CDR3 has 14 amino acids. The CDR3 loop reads CAWSGGDYYNEQFF. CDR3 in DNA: TGTGCCTGGAGTGGAGGGGACTACTACAATGAGCAGTTCTTC.

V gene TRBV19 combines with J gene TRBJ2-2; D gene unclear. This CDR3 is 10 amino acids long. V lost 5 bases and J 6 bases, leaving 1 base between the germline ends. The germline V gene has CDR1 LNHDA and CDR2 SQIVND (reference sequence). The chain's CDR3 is CASSAGELFF. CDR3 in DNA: TGTGCCAGTAGTGCCGGGGAGCTGTTTTTT.

CDR3: CASSKGETQYF. CDR3 nucleotides: TGTGCCAGTAGTAAGGGAGAGACCCAGTACTTC. The chain couples TRBV19 to TRBJ2-5; unclear D gene. V was pared by 4 bases and J by 4 bases, with 4 bases between. The CDR3 is 11 amino acids. Germline assignment: CDR1 LNHDA and CDR2 SQIVND (reference sequence).

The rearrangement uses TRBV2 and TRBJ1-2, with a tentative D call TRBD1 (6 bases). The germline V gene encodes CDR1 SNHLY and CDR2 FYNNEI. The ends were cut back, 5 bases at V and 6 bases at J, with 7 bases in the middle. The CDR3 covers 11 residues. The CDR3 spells CASSSGDGYTF. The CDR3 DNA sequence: TGTGCCAGCAGTTCAGGGGATGGCTACACCTTC. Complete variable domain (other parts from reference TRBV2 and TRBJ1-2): EPEVTQTPSHQVTQMGQEVILRCVPISNHLYFYWYRQILGQKVEFLVSFYNNEISEKSEIFDDQFSVERPDGSNFTLKIRSTKLEDSAMYFCASSSGDGYTFGSGTRLTVV.

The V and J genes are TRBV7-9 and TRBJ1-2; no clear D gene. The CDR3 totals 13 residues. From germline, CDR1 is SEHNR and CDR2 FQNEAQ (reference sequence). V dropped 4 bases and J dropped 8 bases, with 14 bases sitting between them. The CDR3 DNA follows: TGTGCCAGCAGCTCTTGGACGGTAAAGGGCTACACCTTC. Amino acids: CASSSWTVKGYTF.

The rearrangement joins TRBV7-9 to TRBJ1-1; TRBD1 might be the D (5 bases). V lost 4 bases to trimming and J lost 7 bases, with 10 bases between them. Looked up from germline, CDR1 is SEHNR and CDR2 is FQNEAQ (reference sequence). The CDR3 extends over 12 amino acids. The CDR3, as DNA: TGTGCCAGCAGCTATGACAGACTTGAAGCTTTCTTT. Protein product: CASSYDRLEAFF.

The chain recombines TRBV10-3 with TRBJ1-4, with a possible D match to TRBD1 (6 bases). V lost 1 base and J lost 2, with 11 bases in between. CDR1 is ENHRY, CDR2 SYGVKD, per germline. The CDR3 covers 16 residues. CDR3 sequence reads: CAISEFTGPTNEKLFF. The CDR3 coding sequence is TGTGCCATCAGTGAGTTCACAGGGCCGACTAATGAAAAACTGTTTTTT.

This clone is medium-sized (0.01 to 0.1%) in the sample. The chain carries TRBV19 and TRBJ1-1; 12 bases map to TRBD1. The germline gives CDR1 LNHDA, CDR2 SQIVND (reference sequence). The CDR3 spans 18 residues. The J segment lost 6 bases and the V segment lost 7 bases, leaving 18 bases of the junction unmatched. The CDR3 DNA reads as TGTGCCAGTACCCCCAACTTAACCGGGACAGGGGGCAGAGCTGAAGCTTTCTTT. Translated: CASTPNLTGTGGRAEAFF.

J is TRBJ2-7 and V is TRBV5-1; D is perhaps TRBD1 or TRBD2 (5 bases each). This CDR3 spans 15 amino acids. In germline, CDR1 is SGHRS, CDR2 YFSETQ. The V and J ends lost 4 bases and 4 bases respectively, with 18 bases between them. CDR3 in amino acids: CASSPSRAGAYEQYF. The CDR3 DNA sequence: TGCGCCAGCAGCCCTTCGCGGGCCGGGGCTTACGAGCAGTACTTC.

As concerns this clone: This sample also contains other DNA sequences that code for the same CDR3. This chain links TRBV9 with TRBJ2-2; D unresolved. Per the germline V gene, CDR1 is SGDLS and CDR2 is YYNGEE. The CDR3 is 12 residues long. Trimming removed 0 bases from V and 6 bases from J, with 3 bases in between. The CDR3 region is CASSVGPGELFF. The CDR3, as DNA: TGTGCCAGCAGCGTAGGCCCCGGGGAGCTGTTTTTT.

The CDR3 loop reads CASSINSQGKLFF. CDR3 sequence (DNA): TGTGCCAGTAGTATAAATTCCCAGGGGAAACTGTTTTTT. The rearrangement uses TRBV19 and TRBJ1-4; TRBD1 might be the D (6 bases). Germline V gives CDR1 LNHDA, CDR2 SQIVND (reference sequence). Trimming removed 2 bases from V and 11 bases from J, with 12 bases in between. The CDR3 totals 13 residues. Full variable domain (rest looked up from reference TRBV19 and TRBJ1-4): DGGITQSPKYLFRKEGQNVTLSCEQNLNHDAMYWYRQDPGQGLRLIYYSQIVNDFQKGDIAEGYSVSREKKESFPLTVTSAQKNPTAFYLCASSINSQGKLFFGSGTQLSVL.

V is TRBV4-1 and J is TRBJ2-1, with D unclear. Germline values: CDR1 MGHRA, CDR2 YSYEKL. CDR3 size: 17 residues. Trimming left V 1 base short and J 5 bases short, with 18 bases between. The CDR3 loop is CASSQGPPQILHNEQFF. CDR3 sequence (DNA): TGCGCCAGCAGCCAAGGTCCCCCCCAAATCCTTCACAATGAGCAGTTCTTC.

Here the CDR3 reads CASSPAGLAGILSTDTQYF. The CDR3, as DNA: TGTGCCAGCAGCCCGGCTGGACTAGCGGGTATCCTTAGCACAGATACGCAGTATTTT. The chain carries TRBV28 and TRBJ2-3, with 11 bases lining up with TRBD2. V trimming: 6 bases; J trimming: 0 bases; junction bases outside the gene matches: 14. CDR3 length equals 19 residues. Germline CDR1 MDHEN, CDR2 SYDVKM. Full variable domain (rest looked up from reference TRBV28 and TRBJ2-3): DVKVTQSSRYLVKRTGEKVFLECVQDMDHENMFWYRQDPGLGLRLIYFSYDVKMKEKGDIPEGYSVSREKKERFSLILESASTNQTSMYLCASSPAGLAGILSTDTQYFGPGTRLTVL.

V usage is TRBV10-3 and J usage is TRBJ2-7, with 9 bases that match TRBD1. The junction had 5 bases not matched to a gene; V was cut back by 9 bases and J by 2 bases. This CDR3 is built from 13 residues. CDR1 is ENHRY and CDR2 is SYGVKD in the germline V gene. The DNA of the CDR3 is TGTGCCATTAGGACAGGGGACACCTACGAGCAGTACTTC. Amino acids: CAIRTGDTYEQYF.

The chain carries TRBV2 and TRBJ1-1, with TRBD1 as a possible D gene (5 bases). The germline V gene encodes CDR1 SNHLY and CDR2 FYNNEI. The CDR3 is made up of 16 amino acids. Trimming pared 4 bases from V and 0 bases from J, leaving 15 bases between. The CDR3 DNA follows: TGTGCCAGCAGTGGTCCTCGGGACTCTCTGAACACTGAAGCTTTCTTT. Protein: CASSGPRDSLNTEAFF.